This T cell receptor (beta chain) was identified in a study of vaccination and CD4 T cells after COVID-19 (dated by TCRdb to the early 2020s). With respect to the entire study: Six males and four females were included in the convalescent cohort, with two Hispanic individuals, seven Caucasians, two Asians and one multiracial person represented. The spike-specific CD4+ TCR repertoire was compared before and after mRNA vaccination in 10 COVID-19 convalescent patients and a handful of infection-naive healthy vaccine recipients. Overlapping spike peptide pools from SARS-CoV-2 and from the common cold coronaviruses HCoV-NL63, HCoV-OC43 and HCoV-229E were used as culture stimuli. As controls, cultures received a CEFX viral epitope pool (the positive control), an HIV-1 Nef peptide pool (the negative control), or no peptide at all. In an earlier paper using these donors, memory CD4+ T cell crossreactivity between SARS-CoV-2 and common cold coronavirus spike proteins was assessed at the TCR clonotype level. Post-vaccine blood samples were taken a median of roughly 75 days after the second vaccine dose, with a range of 14 to 241 days. Participants received two doses of either the Pfizer-BioNTech BNT162b2 vaccine (n=8) or the Moderna mRNA-1273 vaccine (n=2). Post-COVID blood samples were collected from convalescent patients a median of roughly 100 days after diagnosis, with a range of roughly 35 to 170 days.

The treatment or condition label corresponds to: approximately 9-day PBMC culture with coronavirus spike peptide pools or control peptides (ViraFEST assay). CD4+ T cells from unexposed donors were collected before the COVID-19 pandemic (2011-2018). The study used the ViraFEST assay, which expanded antigen-specific T cells with peptide pools and then identified expanded clonotypes by TCR sequencing. Each well held approximately 2 million PBMCs cultured in IMDM containing roughly 5% human AB serum and approximately 9.6 IU/ml IL-2, with roughly 10 ug/ml peptide pools added. On days 3 and 7, half of the culture medium was replaced with fresh IL-2-containing medium. Once the cells had been in culture for around nine days, the EasySep CD4+ T cell isolation kit was used to isolate CD4+ T cells by negative selection. As cell numbers permitted, CD4+ T cells from unexposed donors were tested for reactivity to SARS-CoV-2 S and N and to four common cold coronavirus spike pools. PBMCs were separated from whole blood using Ficoll-Paque Plus gradient centrifugation and then either used fresh or cryopreserved at -140C. Each culture condition was generally run in triplicate wells. The leukapheresis product used for the unexposed donors was purchased from a commercial source.

In this sample, this clonotype turned up once. No cognate antigen has been identified for it. No much larger clone exists at a distance of one base, and base qualities are not known. Weak support is all one read offers. Clipping removes 7 bases from V and 0 bases from J, with 9 as the unmatched junction base count. Its CDR3 holds 16 amino acids, cysteine through phenylalanine. Just CDR3 DNA is preserved here, 48 bases in frame from base 1. For CDR1 and CDR2, the germline V gene lists MDHEN and SYDVKM. To prepare the library, PCR was applied. At the Johns Hopkins FTIC core, DNA from the cultured CD4+ T cells underwent TCR sequencing with the Oncomine TCR Beta short-read assay. Genomic DNA was extracted from the cultured CD4+ T cells with the QIAamp micro DNA kit. The Oncomine TCR Beta libraries from cultured CD4+ T cells were pooled using unique dual indexes and then sequenced on an Illumina iSeq 100. The authors' pipeline ran thus. Non-productive sequences were removed, and CDR3s that did not start with C, did not end with F or W, or were shorter than 7 amino acids were discarded. The MANAFEST web application identified antigen-specific clonotypes by comparing peptide-stimulated wells against reference wells and other culture wells. An FDR below 0.05, an odds ratio above 5, and a productive frequency above 0.1% in at least two of three replicate wells were required for clones to be considered positive. Clonotypes that were significantly expanded in both SARS-CoV-2 spike wells and at least one common cold coronavirus spike condition were defined as cross-reactive. Similarity between CDR3 sequences was evaluated in R version 3.6.1 using Levenshtein distances (stringdist) and unrooted phylogenetic trees (ape). TCRdb's own reprocessing of the public reads used fastp at Q25 and MiXCR and kept productive beta chains. Rows with one shared CDR3 protein collapse into an entry with the most common genes and DNA. These V and J calls originate from TCRdb's pipeline instead of the authors' own analysis. Present in this sample are thousands of distinct CDR3 sequences, approximately 50% of which were seen just once. The biggest ten clones account for under 40% of the sample.

What the research found in general, with its limitations: Relatively few convalescent patients were included in the study, and early timepoints after natural infection were not analyzed. Nearly all vaccine-specific clones in convalescent patients (304 of 307) were mono-reactive for SARS-CoV-2 spike rather than cross-reactive with common cold coronaviruses. Although the median number of SARS-CoV-2-reactive clonotypes went up from fewer than 25 after infection to approximately 40 after vaccination, the increase was not significant. In convalescent patients, a median about 84% of post-vaccine SARS-CoV-2-reactive clones were detected only after vaccination, and vaccine-specific priming was suggested by this finding.

This chain is built from TRBV28 and TRBJ1-2; 9 bases in the middle match TRBD1. The origin of this receptor is a human donor in good health. Sequencing was done on a sample of CD4+ T cells from blood, cultured in vitro. CDR3 reads: CASTWTGEEANYGYTF. The nucleotide sequence reads as follows: TGTGCCAGCACTTGGACAGGGGAAGAAGCTAACTATGGCTACACCTTC.